What follows describes a single TCR beta chain. Its matching antigen is unknown. This sample was taken from a study of graft-versus-host responses after intestinal transplantation. At the level of the study: Recipients were all induced with anti-thymocyte globulin, then given tacrolimus and steroids for around three years.

Sequencing used immunoSEQ multiplex PCR; TCRdb keeps in-frame clones, though not all of them. The top ten hold about 0.4% of the sample, which has over 55,000 clones, 75% to 90% seen once. Study outcomes and limitations: Early after transplant, HvG declines were associated with peak levels of circulating GvH clones. Detection of GvH clones occurred in recipient marrow, and some had their first appearance in ileum or blood.

The source was unstimulated CD4+ T cells sorted from spleen or lymph node cells, collected before transplant. The receptor comes from a human donor who was the organ donor for an intestinal transplant.

Here the CDR3 reads CASSLRTGGPRDTQYF. As DNA, the CDR3 is TGTGCCAGCAGCTTAAGGACGGGGGGGCCGAGAGATACGCAGTATTTT. This chain joins TRBV11-3 and TRBJ2-3; TRBD2 matches at 8 bases. V lost 2 bases to trimming and J lost 5 bases; unmatched junction nucleotides: 9. This CDR3 has 16 amino acids. From germline, CDR1 is SGHNT and CDR2 YENEEA.